This T cell receptor beta chain was identified in a study of blood T cell repertoires in COVID-19 (dated by TCRdb to 2018 to 2020). A note on the overall study: Samples from collaborators originated in the United States, Italy and Spain and spanned both the acute and convalescent phases of COVID-19. The material from the prospective study consisted of cDNA or gDNA derived from T cells, B-cell-depleted T cells, or PBMCs. Subjects who had been exposed to COVID-19, were actively infected with it, or had recovered from it provided the deeply sampled blood TCRbeta repertoires that made up the dataset. The repertoires were made available in a free public database intended to serve as a resource for research on the immune response to SARS-CoV-2. The samples were drawn from two sources: the first 160 participants of the ongoing ImmuneRACE study, and some 1,300 subjects contributed by 6 global collaborators. Nearly every sample came with metadata listing a de-identified subject ID, COVID-19 status, age in years and sex. Where HLA class I and class II types were available, the types were taken from metadata supplied by the sample provider, not from assay-based typing.

The immunoSEQ Assay, a bias-controlled multiplex PCR, was used to amplify TCRbeta CDR3 regions from genomic DNA. The authors' analysis ran thus. Within the assay, amplification of reference gene primers was used to estimate how many nucleated cells each sample contained. To quantify the absolute abundance of each unique TCRbeta CDR3 rearrangement, sequence reads were collapsed and filtered. For each sample, productive Simpson clonality was calculated as the square root of Simpson's diversity index over productive rearrangements. TCRdb retrieved this table from immuneACCESS and kept in-frame rearrangements only. Not all clones are present; in checked studies, unresolved V genes account for under half, and no reason is known for the remainder. That table is the source of V, J and clone size, and D and trimming were worked out from the DNA. The sample table holds about 230,000 clones, of which nearly 90% were seen once. The top ten clonotypes cover about a tenth of the sample.

In regard to this clone: Its antigen is not yet known. There are no base qualities to consult, and no much larger clone falls within one base.

What the authors observed across the whole study: The quantity of clinical and demographic metadata differed by source and by participant and was supplied without curation.

In the prospective study, participants were roughly 18 to 100 years old, resided in about two dozen geographic areas of the United States, and were enrolled through a virtual design. In the prospective study, cohorts were assigned on the basis of participant-reported clinical history obtained from a screening survey and a study questionnaire. ImmuneRACE Cohort 3 recovered participants were defined by two consecutive negative NP/OP PCR tests, healthcare professional clearance, or symptom resolution. Each participant in the prospective study had whole blood, serum and a nasopharyngeal or oropharyngeal swab collected by mobile phlebotomists. Prospective study participants could optionally give additional blood draws and questionnaires over an approximately 2-month period. Prospective study blood samples were shipped either frozen or at room temperature before DNA extraction. This clonotype originated in a man aged 30 to 45 who had recovered from COVID-19. Specimen: PBMCs or T cells enriched from blood (not recorded which).

CDR3 reads: CASSPQRLAGSYEQYF. The nucleotides are TGTGCCAGCAGCCCCCAGCGACTAGCGGGGTCCTACGAGCAGTACTTC. The sequence links TRBV7-2 to TRBJ2-7, with 11 central nucleotides matching TRBD2. The CDR3 spans 16 residues, from the cysteine through the phenylalanine. Just CDR3 DNA is preserved here, 48 bases in frame from base 1. CDR1 and CDR2 (SGHTA, FQGNSA) derive from the germline V gene. At the junction V is shortened by 5 bases and J by 1 base; bases outside the gene matches: 7. Reference TRBV7-2 and TRBJ2-7 genes cover what lies past the CDR3, so the full variable domain is GAGVSQSPSNKVTEKGKDVELRCDPISGHTALYWYRQSLGQGLEFLIYFQGNSAPDKSGLPSDRFSAERTGGSVSTLTIQRTQQEDSAVYLCASSPQRLAGSYEQYFGPGTRLTVT.